The clone carrying this T cell receptor beta chain turned up a few times. Its antigen remains unknown. This CDR3 is built from 12 residues. Trimming removed 3 bases at V and 0 bases at J, with 1 base between. CDR1 KGHSH and CDR2 LQKENI come from the germline V gene. Clones were read by immunoSEQ multiplex PCR, and TCRdb kept only the in-frame ones, dropping some. The sample carries under 45,000 clones, 65% to 90% recorded once. This record comes from a study of T cells in localized non-small cell lung cancer. Points from the study as a whole: A median roughly 57 of the top 100 tumor clones appeared in adjacent lung.

The receptor was derived from a man aged 40 to 75 with stage II lung adenocarcinoma. Here the sequenced sample was PBMCs, taken before any cancer treatment. The gene calls are TRBV18 and TRBJ2-3; no clear D gene. The CDR3 protein is CASSPSTDTQYF. The CDR3 DNA reads TGTGCCAGCTCACCGAGCACAGATACGCAGTATTTT.